A single sample is the source of the 14 T cell receptor beta chains below, sequenced in a study of cytomegalovirus exposure and HLA in healthy donors. PCR amplification relied on 60 Vbeta primers (plus 13 Jbeta primers). TCRdb keeps only in-frame clones here, not all; method: immunoSEQ multiplex PCR. The profile shows about 180,000 clones, less than 85% of them singletons. The sample comprised PBMCs. These receptors originate from a man younger than 35 in good health and CMV-seronegative.

The chain combines TRBV25-1 with TRBJ2-1; possibly TRBD2 for D (5 bases). With 8 bases removed from V and 4 bases from J, the gap between germline ends came to 12 bases. Germline CDR1 MGHDK, CDR2 SYGVNS. The CDR3 sequence is 13 residues long. CDR3 region: CASGGRLYNEQFF. The CDR3 DNA reads as TGTGCCAGCGGCGGACGACTATACAATGAGCAGTTCTTC.

The gene calls are TRBV7-9 and TRBJ2-5; D is unresolved. Trimming took 4 bases from V and 4 from J, leaving 7 bases between them. Germline loops: CDR1 SEHNR, CDR2 FQNEAQ (reference sequence). The CDR3 spans 12 residues. CDR3 sequence: CASSSIGETQYF. CDR3 sequence (DNA): TGTGCCAGCAGCTCTATCGGAGAGACCCAGTACTTC.

The rearrangement uses TRBV11-3 and TRBJ2-1; 14 bases align to TRBD2. Trimming cost V 5 bases and J 7 bases; bases outside gene matches: 10. This CDR3 is 17 amino acids long. The germline V gene has CDR1 SGHNT and CDR2 YENEEA. CDR3 coding DNA: TGTGCCAGCAGCAAAAGACTAGCGGGAGGGCCTGGAAATGAGCAGTTCTTC. It translates to CASSKRLAGGPGNEQFF.

Concerning this clone: At one end, the junction sequence differs from germline, possibly due to a read error. CDR3 nucleotide sequence: TGTGCTAGCAGCTTAAGGGACAGGGGGCCGAGGGAGCAGTACTTC. The encoded protein is CASSLRDRGPREQYF. The chain recombines TRBV7-7 with TRBJ2-7, with 12 bases lining up with TRBD1. Per germline, CDR1 SSHAT and CDR2 FNYEAQ (reference sequence). This CDR3 is 15 amino acids long.

The V gene is TRBV2, the J gene TRBJ2-1; 8 nucleotides line up with TRBD1. The CDR3 is 15 residues long. Germline CDR1 SNHLY, CDR2 FYNNEI. Trimming cost V 5 bases and J 9 bases; bases outside gene matches: 12. The CDR3 protein is CASSPERTGLGEQFF. CDR3 sequence (DNA): TGTGCCAGCAGTCCGGAACGGACAGGGCTTGGTGAGCAGTTCTTC.

This clone appeared a few times. The rearrangement joins TRBV2 to TRBJ2-6; possibly TRBD1 for D (6 bases). The CDR3 is made up of 15 amino acids. V dropped 4 bases and J dropped 2 bases, with 9 bases sitting between them. The germline V gene has CDR1 SNHLY and CDR2 FYNNEI. CDR3 sequence reads: CASSVNRAGANVLTF. The CDR3 nucleotides read TGTGCCAGCAGTGTAAACAGGGCTGGGGCCAACGTCCTGACTTTC.

The rearrangement uses TRBV5-4 and TRBJ2-1; 7 nucleotides line up with TRBD1. Germline V gives CDR1 SGHNT, CDR2 YYREEE (reference sequence). V trimming: 7 bases; J trimming: 6 bases; junction bases outside the gene matches: 7. This CDR3 is built from 13 residues. CDR3 coding DNA: TGTGCCAGCGAGGGACAGACCACCAATGAGCAGTTCTTC. It yields the protein CASEGQTTNEQFF.

V usage is TRBV2 and J usage is TRBJ2-5; tentatively, D is TRBD2 (6 bases). Germline-derived CDR1 and CDR2 are SNHLY and FYNNEI. Trimming removed 1 base at V and 1 base at J, with 13 bases between. This CDR3 comprises 16 residues. The chain's CDR3 is CASSEDRETFQETQYF. Written as DNA, the CDR3 is TGTGCCAGCAGTGAAGATCGGGAGACCTTCCAAGAGACCCAGTACTTC. Full variable domain (outside the CDR3, taken from reference TRBV2 and TRBJ2-5): EPEVTQTPSHQVTQMGQEVILRCVPISNHLYFYWYRQILGQKVEFLVSFYNNEISEKSEIFDDQFSVERPDGSNFTLKIRSTKLEDSAMYFCASSEDRETFQETQYFGPGTRLLVL.

The chain combines TRBV7-9 with TRBJ2-5; TRBD2 is a possible D gene (6 bases). The CDR3 consists of 12 residues. The ends were cut back, 8 bases at V and 5 bases at J, with 12 bases in the middle. The V gene's germline CDR1 is SEHNR and CDR2 FQNEAQ (reference sequence). CDR3 in amino acids: CASGGLWETQYF. The CDR3 nucleotides are TGTGCCAGCGGAGGGCTTTGGGAGACCCAGTACTTC.

V usage is TRBV9 and J usage is TRBJ2-1; D perhaps matches TRBD2 (6 bases). Germline-derived CDR1 and CDR2 are SGDLS and YYNGEE. CDR3 length: 18 amino acids. With 0 bases removed from V and 2 bases from J, the gap between germline ends came to 18 bases. The CDR3 coding sequence is TGTGCCAGCAGCGTAGCTATTGGTGCGGGGCCACCCTACAATGAGCAGTTCTTC. Translated: CASSVAIGAGPPYNEQFF. Based on the CDR3 plus reference TRBV9 and TRBJ2-1, the full variable domain is DSGVTQTPKHLITATGQRVTLRCSPRSGDLSVYWYQQSLDQGLQFLIQYYNGEERAKGNILERFSAQQFPDLHSELNLSSLELGDSALYFCASSVAIGAGPPYNEQFFGPGTRLTVL.

The chain uses TRBV2 and TRBJ2-7, with D possibly being TRBD1 (6 bases). CDR1 is SNHLY and CDR2 is FYNNEI in the germline V gene. The CDR3 length is 12 residues. Between the trimmed V and J ends, which lost 6 bases and 4 bases, there was a span of 10 bases. CDR3 coding DNA: TGTGCCAGCAGGGGGACACCTTACGAGCAGTACTTC. Its translation is CASRGTPYEQYF. Looking up the rest from reference TRBV2 and TRBJ2-7 gives the full variable domain: EPEVTQTPSHQVTQMGQEVILRCVPISNHLYFYWYRQILGQKVEFLVSFYNNEISEKSEIFDDQFSVERPDGSNFTLKIRSTKLEDSAMYFCASRGTPYEQYFGPGTRLTVT.

The gene calls are TRBV2 and TRBJ1-3; maybe TRBD1 (5 bases). The CDR3 length is 15 residues. Germline V gene data show CDR1 as SNHLY and CDR2 as FYNNEI. V was shortened by 5 bases and J by 1 base, with 12 bases between the two germline ends. In DNA, the CDR3 is TGTGCCAGCAGTATTACAGGCTCTTCTGGAAACACCATATATTTT. This encodes CASSITGSSGNTIYF. The complete variable domain, with remaining parts taken from reference TRBV2 and TRBJ1-3, reads EPEVTQTPSHQVTQMGQEVILRCVPISNHLYFYWYRQILGQKVEFLVSFYNNEISEKSEIFDDQFSVERPDGSNFTLKIRSTKLEDSAMYFCASSITGSSGNTIYFGEGSWLTVV.

This chain uses TRBV6-1 with TRBJ2-5, with 8 positions matching TRBD2. The germline CDR1 and CDR2 sequences are MNHNS and SASEGT. V shed 1 base and J 3 bases; nucleotides not matched to a gene: 4. This CDR3 has 15 amino acids. Here the CDR3 reads CASSEGSSGKETQYF. Written as DNA, the CDR3 is TGTGCCAGCAGTGAAGGAAGTAGCGGGAAAGAGACCCAGTACTTC.

This clone appeared a few times. The chain recombines TRBV29-1 with TRBJ1-4; weak D call: TRBD1 (5 bases). V was shortened by 6 bases and J by 14 bases, with 16 bases between the two germline ends. Germline-derived CDR1 and CDR2 are SQVTM and ANQGSEA. CDR3 length: 11 amino acids. The chain's CDR3 is CSVAGPRSLFF. Written as DNA, the CDR3 is TGCAGCGTAGCGGGGCCGCGCAGTCTGTTTTTT.